The clone carrying this T cell receptor (beta chain) came up many times. No antigen is known for it. Quantitative 5'-RACE with molecular barcodes generated TCR beta libraries. TCRdb called the 5' RACE reads again in MiXCR, with one record for every CDR3 protein. Altogether approximately 200,000 distinct CDR3 sequences are present, 9.5% to 15% being singletons, with the ten largest covering 16%. The data stem from a study of CD8 T cells in ankylosing spondylitis. Broader study findings: In the blood and synovial fluid of reactive arthritis, some motif variants had been previously reported. Disease-linked clones bore a CD8+ phenotype and were relatively rare in peripheral blood. A motif of several highly homologous TCR beta variants was seen as apparently characteristic of ankylosing spondylitis blood.

The CDR3 runs 17 residues. Germline loops: CDR1 LGHDT, CDR2 YNNKEL (reference sequence). Trimming cost V 2 bases and J 2 bases; bases outside gene matches: 9. The sequence derives from a male donor with ankylosing spondylitis or in good health (not recorded which). Sequenced sample: blood, either unsorted or a sorted T cell fraction (not recorded which). The V call is TRBV3-1, the J call TRBJ2-7; 10 bases line up with TRBD1. The CDR3 protein is CASSQSGTGVRTYEQYF. CDR3 coding DNA: TGTGCCAGCAGCCAATCGGGGACAGGGGTAAGAACCTACGAGCAGTACTTC.